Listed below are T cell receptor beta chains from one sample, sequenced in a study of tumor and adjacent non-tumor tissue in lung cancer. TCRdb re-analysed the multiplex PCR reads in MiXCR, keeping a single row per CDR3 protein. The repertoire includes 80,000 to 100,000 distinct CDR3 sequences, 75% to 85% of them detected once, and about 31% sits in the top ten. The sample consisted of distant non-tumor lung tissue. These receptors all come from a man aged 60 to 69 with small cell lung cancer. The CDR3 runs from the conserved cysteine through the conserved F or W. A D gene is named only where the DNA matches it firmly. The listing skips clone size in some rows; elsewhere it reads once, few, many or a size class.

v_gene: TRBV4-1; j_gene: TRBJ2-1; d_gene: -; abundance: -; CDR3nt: TGCGTCAGCAGCGCAGGGCCAGAGCAGCTCTTC; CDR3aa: CVSSAGPEQLF
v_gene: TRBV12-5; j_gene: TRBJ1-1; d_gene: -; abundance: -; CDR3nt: TGTGCTATTGGTTTGTCTTTGGCTCGGACGGAGGATGAAGCTTTCTTT; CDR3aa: CAIGLSLARTEDEAFF
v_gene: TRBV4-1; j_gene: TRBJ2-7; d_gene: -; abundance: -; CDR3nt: TGCACCAGCACTTTCGACATACTCTACGAGCAGTACTTC; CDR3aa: CTSTFDILYEQYF
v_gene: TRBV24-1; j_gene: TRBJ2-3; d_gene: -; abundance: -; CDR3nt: TGTGCCACCAGTGGTGGACGAGCCGATAGCACAAATACGCAGTATTTT; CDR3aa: CATSGGRADSTNTQYF
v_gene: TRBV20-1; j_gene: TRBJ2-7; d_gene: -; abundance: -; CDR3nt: TGCAGTGCTAGGGATCTCGAGGGCGAGCAGTACTTC; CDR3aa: CSARDLEGEQYF
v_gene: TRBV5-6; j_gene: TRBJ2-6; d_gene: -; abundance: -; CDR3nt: TGTGTCAGCAGCTCAGACACCTCTGGGGCCAACGTCATGACTTTC; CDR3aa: CVSSSDTSGANVMTF
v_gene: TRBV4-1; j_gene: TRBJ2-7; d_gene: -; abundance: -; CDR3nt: TGCGCCTGCAGTTTGGACAGACTCCACGAGCAGTACTTC; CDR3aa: CACSLDRLHEQYF
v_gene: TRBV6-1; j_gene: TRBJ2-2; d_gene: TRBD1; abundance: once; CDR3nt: TGTGCCACCAGTACCCCCCGGGGACAGGGTAACACCGGGGAGCTGTTTTTT; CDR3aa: CATSTPRGQGNTGELFF
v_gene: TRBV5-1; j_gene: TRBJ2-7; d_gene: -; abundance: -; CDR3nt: TGCGCCATCAGCTTGGTTCAGGGTGGCAAGCAGTACTTC; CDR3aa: CAISLVQGGKQYF
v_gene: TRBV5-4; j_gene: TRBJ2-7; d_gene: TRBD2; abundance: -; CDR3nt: TGTGCCAGCAGCGCATCCGGGACTAAAGGAGGGGAGCTGTACTTC; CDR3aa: CASSASGTKGGELYF
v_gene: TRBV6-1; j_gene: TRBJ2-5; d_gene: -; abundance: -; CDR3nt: TGTGCCGACAGTGAAAGACGGGAGCGACACCTAATGGGAGAGACCCAGTACTTC; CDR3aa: CADSERRERHLMGETQYF
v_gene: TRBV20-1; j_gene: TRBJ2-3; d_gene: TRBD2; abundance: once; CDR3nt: TGCAGTGTTAACTTGTGGCGGGAGAGCCCCGATATGCAGTATTTT; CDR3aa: CSVNLWRESPDMQYF
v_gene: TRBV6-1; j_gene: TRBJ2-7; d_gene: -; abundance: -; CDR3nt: TGTGCCAGCAGAGAGATCGGGACCGCCTTCTCCTACGTGCAGTACTTC; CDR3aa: CASREIGTAFSYVQYF
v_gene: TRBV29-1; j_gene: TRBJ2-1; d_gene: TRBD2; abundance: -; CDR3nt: TGCAGTGTTGAAGACGCGGGAGACGAGCACTTCTTC; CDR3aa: CSVEDAGDEHFF